Shown below are 18 T cell receptor beta chains from a single sample sequenced in a study of blood T cell repertoires in COVID-19 (dated by TCRdb to about 2020). Library preparation used the immunoSEQ multiplex PCR assay. TCRdb stores this immuneACCESS table with in-frame sequences only. Part of the clones is absent; in the studies checked, under half of the shortfall reflects unresolved V genes, and no reason is known for the rest. The sample table contains about 300,000 clones; only one count was recorded for roughly 89% of them. The ten largest clonotypes hold roughly 2.9% of the sample. The sequencing sample was made of PBMCs or T cells enriched from blood (not recorded which). All receptors derive from a woman aged 50 to 60 who had been exposed to COVID-19.

The chain has TRBV15 and TRBJ1-1, with TRBD1 matching 7 bases. Trimming took 1 base from V and 1 from J; bases not matched to a gene: 6. Looked up from germline, CDR1 is LNHNV and CDR2 is YYDKDF (reference sequence). The CDR3 is 16 residues long. CDR3 in amino acids: CATSRGGGGRNTEAFF. The CDR3 DNA sequence: TGTGCCACCAGCAGAGGAGGGGGCGGCAGGAACACTGAAGCTTTCTTT.

The genes are TRBV28 and TRBJ2-5; 9 bases are shared with TRBD2. The CDR3 is 14 amino acids. Germline V gene sequence: CDR1 MDHEN, CDR2 SYDVKM. V shed 8 bases and J 10 bases; nucleotides not matched to a gene: 14. The CDR3 nucleotides are TGTGCCAGCGTTCTAGCGGGGCCCCGCGCGGACCAGTACTTC. Translating gives CASVLAGPRADQYF.

This chain links TRBV13 with TRBJ2-1, with no clear D. Looked up from germline, CDR1 is PRHDT and CDR2 is FYEKMQ (reference sequence). The ends were cut back, 4 bases at V and 9 bases at J, with 10 bases in the middle. The CDR3 spans 12 residues. The CDR3 sequence is CASSSYPGEQFF. The CDR3 DNA reads as TGTGCCAGCAGCTCTTACCCAGGTGAGCAGTTCTTC.

This rearrangement joins TRBV7-9 to TRBJ1-1; 12 bases are shared with TRBD1. In germline, CDR1 is SEHNR, CDR2 FQNEAQ (reference sequence). The V segment lost 8 bases and the J segment 10 bases; nucleotides outside the gene matches: 5. The CDR3 has 12 amino acids. The CDR3 nucleotides read TGTGCCAGCCGGGGACAGGGGGCGAGAGCTTTCTTT. Amino acids: CASRGQGARAFF.

The rearrangement uses TRBV2 and TRBJ1-1; 7 nucleotides match TRBD1. The CDR3 has 14 residues. Germline CDR1 reads SNHLY; CDR2 reads FYNNEI. The V and J ends lost 6 bases and 3 bases, in that order; junction bases with no gene match: 7. CDR3 DNA sequence: TGTGCCAGCAGCCGCGACAGGGCAGACACTGAAGCTTTCTTT. This gives the protein CASSRDRADTEAFF.

The chain is built from TRBV7-8 and TRBJ1-4; D is possibly TRBD1 (6 bases). The V end was cut by 3 bases, the J end by 7 bases, with 15 bases between. Germline CDR1 reads SGHVS; CDR2 reads FQNEAQ. This CDR3 has 15 amino acids. CDR3 sequence (DNA): TGTGCCAGCAGCTTCCCGACAGGAGTCGTTGAAAAACTGTTTTTT. Translated: CASSFPTGVVEKLFF. Supplemented by reference TRBV7-8 and TRBJ1-4, the full variable domain reads GAGVSQSPRYKVAKRGQDVALRCDPISGHVSLFWYQQALGQGPEFLTYFQNEAQLDKSGLPSDRFFAERPEGSVSTLKIQRTQQEDSAVYLCASSFPTGVVEKLFFGSGTQLSVL.

This clone was found a few times. The rearrangement joins TRBV19 to TRBJ1-2; D not certain. Germline V gene sequence: CDR1 LNHDA, CDR2 SQIVND (reference sequence). The V end lost 4 bases, the J end lost 4 bases, and 13 bases lay between the germline ends. There are 14 residues in the CDR3. The CDR3 protein is CASSTRTGGYGYTF. The DNA of the CDR3 is TGTGCCAGTAGTACCCGAACGGGAGGCTATGGCTACACCTTC.

V and J are TRBV5-1 and TRBJ1-6; no definite D call. Trimming stripped 2 bases from V and 4 bases from J, with 13 bases between. The CDR3 spans 16 residues. CDR1 SGHRS and CDR2 YFSETQ come from the germline V gene. DNA for the CDR3: TGCGCCAGCAGCTTTGGGGAGGGCTCGTATAATTCACCCCTCCACTTT. It is translated as CASSFGEGSYNSPLHF.

The chain links TRBV10-3 to TRBJ1-6; 7 bases align to TRBD1. With V trimmed by 4 bases and J by 10 bases, 7 bases remained unmatched. The CDR3 covers 14 residues. CDR1 and CDR2 (germline): ENHRY, SYGVKD. CDR3 coding DNA: TGTGCCATCAGTGTAGACAGGGAAGGATCACCCCTCCACTTT. As protein: CAISVDREGSPLHF.

The chain employs TRBV15 and TRBJ1-3, with TRBD1 as a possible D gene (6 bases). Germline CDR1 reads LNHNV; CDR2 reads YYDKDF (reference sequence). The germline V and J ends were trimmed by 8 bases and 0 bases, with 8 bases remaining between them. CDR3 length equals 13 residues. The CDR3 sequence: CATAGDSGNTIYF. Here the CDR3 DNA reads TGTGCCACCGCAGGGGACTCTGGAAACACCATATATTTT.

V and J are TRBV7-6 and TRBJ1-4, with 7 bases that match TRBD1. The trim removed 6 bases at V and 8 bases at J, leaving 9 bases unmatched. The CDR3 is 14 amino acids. Germline values: CDR1 SGHVS, CDR2 FNYEAQ. The CDR3 loop is CASSHRDSGEKLFF. The DNA of the CDR3 is TGTGCCAGCAGTCATCGGGACAGTGGGGAAAAACTGTTTTTT.

This chain links TRBV2 with TRBJ2-7; 8 bases line up with TRBD2. The CDR3 length is 14 residues. Per the germline V gene, CDR1 is SNHLY and CDR2 is FYNNEI. The J segment lost 0 bases and the V segment lost 6 bases, leaving 4 bases of the junction unmatched. Written as DNA, the CDR3 is TGTGCCAGCAGGTCAACTAGCGGCTCCTACGAGCAGTACTTC. Its protein is CASRSTSGSYEQYF.

This sequence joins TRBV19 and TRBJ1-5; 7 nucleotides line up with TRBD1. J was trimmed by 1 base and V by 3 bases; bases with no gene match: 6. This CDR3 contains 16 residues. Germline-derived CDR1 and CDR2 are LNHDA and SQIVND (reference sequence). The CDR3 loop reads CASSMAGGTSNQPQHF. CDR3 in DNA: TGTGCCAGTAGTATGGCAGGGGGTACAAGCAATCAGCCCCAGCATTTT.

This clone appeared a single time. The V and J genes are TRBV6-4 and TRBJ2-1; 14 bases match TRBD2. The junction had 8 bases not matched to a gene; V was cut back by 4 bases and J by 6 bases. The CDR3 spans 17 residues. CDR1 and CDR2 (germline): MRHNA, SNTAGT. CDR3: CASSAVGLAGGPNEQFF. The CDR3 nucleotides read TGTGCCAGCAGTGCCGTAGGACTAGCGGGGGGTCCCAATGAGCAGTTCTTC.

This clone was recorded once. The chain joins TRBV3-1 (or the pseudogene TRBV3-2) to TRBJ1-2, with 9 bases aligning to TRBD1. Trimming cost V 4 bases and J 8 bases; bases outside gene matches: 11. This CDR3 is 15 amino acids long. Germline assignment: CDR1 LGHDT and CDR2 YNNKEL (reference sequence). The CDR3 loop reads CASSPTGTGNMGYTF. CDR3 sequence (DNA): TGTGCCAGCAGCCCCACCGGGACAGGGAATATGGGCTACACCTTC.

The CDR3 reads CAWTPGLALPGELFF. The DNA of the CDR3 is TGTGCCTGGACACCGGGACTAGCGTTACCCGGGGAGCTGTTTTTT. The chain uses TRBV30 and TRBJ2-2, with TRBD2 identical over 10 bases. Trimming took 4 bases from V and 6 from J; bases not matched to a gene: 8. The length of the CDR3 is 15 residues. CDR1 and CDR2 (germline): GTSNPN, SVGIG (reference sequence).

The gene calls are TRBV10-2 and TRBJ2-1; 10 nucleotides line up with TRBD2. The CDR3 loop spans 15 amino acids. Germline V gene data show CDR1 as WSHSY and CDR2 as SAAADI. Unmatched junction bases numbered 3, after V lost 7 bases and J lost 0 bases. The CDR3 sequence is CASNQRGGSYNEQFF. CDR3 DNA sequence: TGCGCCAGCAACCAGCGGGGGGGCTCCTACAATGAGCAGTTCTTC.

J is TRBJ2-2 and V is TRBV7-2; D possibly corresponds to TRBD2 (7 bases). The CDR3 extends over 17 amino acids. Germline loops: CDR1 SGHTA, CDR2 FQGNSA. The V and J ends lost 4 bases and 0 bases respectively, with 15 bases between them. CDR3 coding DNA: TGTGCCAGCAGCTGGAACGGGGGGCCTTCGAACACCGGGGAGCTGTTTTTT. It codes for CASSWNGGPSNTGELFF.